This T cell receptor (beta chain) was identified in a study of PD-1 blockade in classical Hodgkin lymphoma. Each patient's relapse followed autologous stem cell transplantation, and brentuximab vedotin exposure varied. Here immunoSEQ multiplex PCR was the method, and the copy in TCRdb shows in-frame clones only, minus some. This sample has under 80,000 clones; over 70% occur once, and the top ten carry less than 9.5%. In this sample, this clone turned up many times. V was clipped by 0 bases and J by 0 bases, with 15 bases between them. The CDR3 runs 18 residues. The germline CDR1 and CDR2 sequences are SNHLY and FYNNEI.

The chain has TRBV2 and TRBJ1-5, with D maybe TRBD1 (5 bases). This specimen was peripheral blood mononuclear cells (PBMCs), taken before the second cycle of nivolumab. The origin of this receptor is a human donor with classical Hodgkin lymphoma. CDR3 residues: CASSEAMGLDTSNQPQHF. The DNA for the CDR3 is TGTGCCAGCAGTGAAGCGATGGGACTGGACACTAGCAATCAGCCCCAGCATTTT. The entire variable domain, with the rest obtained from reference TRBV2 and TRBJ1-5, is as follows: EPEVTQTPSHQVTQMGQEVILRCVPISNHLYFYWYRQILGQKVEFLVSFYNNEISEKSEIFDDQFSVERPDGSNFTLKIRSTKLEDSAMYFCASSEAMGLDTSNQPQHFGDGTRLSIL.